The 31 T cell receptor beta chains below come from one sample, sequenced in a study of cytomegalovirus exposure and HLA in healthy donors. PCR was performed using 60 Vbeta and 13 Jbeta primers. The protocol was immunoSEQ multiplex PCR, while the TCRdb copy is restricted to in-frame clones and leaves out a portion. The table includes a few hundred thousand clones, around 89% detected once. Source material: PBMCs. These receptors originate from a woman in her late teens or twenties in good health and CMV-seronegative.

This clone was counted between two and nine times. This chain links TRBV6-5 with TRBJ1-6; 7 nucleotides align to TRBD1. Germline CDR1 and CDR2: MNHEY and SVGAGI. The CDR3 sequence is 13 residues long. V dropped 2 bases and J dropped 14; count of bases not matched to a gene: 6. As DNA, the CDR3 is TGTGCCAGCAGTTACCAGGGGGGTAGGACCCTCCACTTT. This sequence encodes CASSYQGGRTLHF.

The chain joins TRBV10-3 to TRBJ1-4; D is undetermined. Germline V lookup: CDR1 ENHRY, CDR2 SYGVKD. The CDR3 has 14 amino acids. The V and J ends lost 0 bases and 7 bases respectively, with 9 bases between them. The CDR3 region is CAISESIGGEKLFF. The CDR3 DNA follows: TGTGCCATCAGTGAGTCGATTGGAGGTGAAAAACTGTTTTTT.

The V gene is TRBV4-1, the J gene TRBJ2-7; TRBD2 agrees at 10 bases. The V segment lost 4 bases and the J segment 2 bases; nucleotides outside the gene matches: 5. The CDR3 totals 15 residues. Germline lookup yields CDR1 MGHRA and CDR2 YSYEKL. CDR3 in amino acids: CASSPRTSGTYEQYF. The CDR3 coding sequence is TGCGCCAGCAGCCCTAGGACTAGCGGTACCTACGAGCAGTACTTC.

V is TRBV4-1 and J is TRBJ2-7, with D perhaps TRBD1 (7 bases). Trimming removed 3 bases at V and 0 bases at J, with 9 bases between. CDR3 length: 14 amino acids. CDR1 and CDR2 (germline): MGHRA, YSYEKL. The CDR3 is CASSQRDSSYEQYF. The CDR3, as DNA: TGCGCCAGCAGCCAGCGGGACAGCTCCTACGAGCAGTACTTC.

The chain uses TRBV7-6 and TRBJ2-7; 10 bases align to TRBD2. Losses at the gene ends were 5 bases for V and 2 bases for J; bases not matched to a gene: 6. Germline V gene sequence: CDR1 SGHVS, CDR2 FNYEAQ. The CDR3 is 15 residues long. The CDR3, as DNA: TGTGCCAGCAGCACCTCTAGCGGGGGAGCCTACGAGCAGTACTTC. Its translation: CASSTSSGGAYEQYF.

The V call is TRBV7-9, the J call TRBJ2-7; possibly TRBD1 for D (6 bases). Germline CDR1 SEHNR, CDR2 FQNEAQ (reference sequence). V shed 4 bases and J shed 6 bases, with 10 bases lying between them. The CDR3 is 12 residues long. The CDR3 nucleotides are TGTGCCAGCAGCTGGACAGATACCGAGCAGTACTTC. This encodes CASSWTDTEQYF.

The genes are TRBV25-1 and TRBJ2-1; 12 bases line up with TRBD2. This CDR3 comprises 15 residues. J was trimmed by 8 bases and V by 4 bases; bases with no gene match: 6. Germline assignment: CDR1 MGHDK and CDR2 SYGVNS. Here the CDR3 reads CASSVSSGRAHEQFF. Here the CDR3 DNA reads TGTGCCAGCAGTGTCTCTAGCGGGAGGGCCCATGAGCAGTTCTTC.

The rearrangement links TRBV29-1 to TRBJ2-2, with 7 bases aligning to TRBD1. The CDR3 loop spans 17 amino acids. After removal of 5 bases from V and 6 bases from J, the junction contained 18 bases not matched to a gene. Germline CDR1 SQVTM, CDR2 ANQGSEA. The CDR3 DNA reads TGCAGCGTTAAGACACCCGGGACAGCTAGAAGGGCCGGGGAGCTGTTTTTT. Its protein is CSVKTPGTARRAGELFF.

The genes are TRBV7-8 and TRBJ2-7, with D perhaps matching TRBD1 (6 bases). V was pared by 6 bases and J by 3 bases, with 21 bases between. Germline CDR1 SGHVS, CDR2 FQNEAQ. This CDR3 region has 16 residues. The CDR3: CASRGDDRHPFYEQYF. CDR3 DNA: TGTGCCAGCAGGGGGGATGACAGGCACCCTTTCTACGAGCAGTACTTC.

As regards this clone: This sample also contains other DNA sequences that code for the same CDR3. The chain recombines TRBV19 with TRBJ1-1, with a possible D match to TRBD1 (5 bases). Germline V gives CDR1 LNHDA, CDR2 SQIVND (reference sequence). V was clipped by 3 bases and J by 1 base, with 6 bases between them. This CDR3 has 13 residues. The CDR3 coding sequence is TGTGCCAGTAGTATTGACAGGAACACTGAAGCTTTCTTT. This translates into CASSIDRNTEAFF.

This clone showed up just once. The genes are TRBV15 and TRBJ1-5, with a weak D call TRBD1 (6 bases). Germline loops: CDR1 LNHNV, CDR2 YYDKDF (reference sequence). Trimming took off 1 base at V and 5 bases at J, with 9 bases between the two ends. The length of the CDR3 is 14 residues. CDR3 protein: CATSRGTEDQPQHF. The CDR3 nucleotides are TGTGCCACCAGCAGAGGGACAGAGGATCAGCCCCAGCATTTT.

The rearrangement uses TRBV12-5 and TRBJ2-3, with 8 nucleotides matching TRBD2. This CDR3 spans 15 amino acids. The germline gives CDR1 LGHNT, CDR2 FRNRAP. With V trimmed by 0 bases and J by 6 bases, 5 bases remained unmatched. Here the CDR3 reads CASGLVREGRDTQYF. For the CDR3, the DNA is TGTGCTAGTGGTTTGGTACGGGAGGGACGGGATACGCAGTATTTT.

The chain uses TRBV6-5 and TRBJ1-5, with TRBD1 matching over 7 bases. From germline, CDR1 is MNHEY and CDR2 SVGAGI. With V trimmed by 6 bases and J by 4 bases, 3 bases remained unmatched. The CDR3 sequence is 13 residues long. The CDR3 here is CASSHRGNQPQHF. The CDR3 DNA is TGTGCCAGCAGCCACAGGGGAAATCAGCCCCAGCATTTT.

The gene calls are TRBV15 and TRBJ1-1; 10 nucleotides agree with TRBD1. CDR3 length: 13 amino acids. CDR1 and CDR2 (germline): LNHNV, YYDKDF (reference sequence). With 8 bases clipped from V and 4 bases from J, the junction kept 4 bases outside the gene matches. The CDR3 nucleotides read TGTGCCACCCTTCGGGACAGGGGCACTGAAGCTTTCTTT. Its translation is CATLRDRGTEAFF.

The chain carries TRBV13 and TRBJ2-5; the match to TRBD2 covers 13 bases. V dropped 5 bases and J dropped 4; count of bases not matched to a gene: 13. The CDR3 covers 18 residues. From germline, CDR1 is PRHDT and CDR2 FYEKMQ (reference sequence). The CDR3 coding sequence is TGTGCCAGCAGCGCGAGACTAGCGGGGGGCCCTGGGGGAGAGACCCAGTACTTC. Residues: CASSARLAGGPGGETQYF.

V and J are TRBV10-1 and TRBJ2-1; a weak D match, TRBD2 (6 bases). This CDR3 has 15 residues. Trimming removed 6 bases from V and 0 bases from J, with 12 bases in between. Germline V CDR1 and CDR2: WNHNN, SYGVQD (reference sequence). This CDR3 reads CASSGGSGSYNEQFF. The CDR3 region has the DNA TGCGCCAGCAGCGGGGGTAGCGGCTCCTACAATGAGCAGTTCTTC.

The V and J genes are TRBV6-5 and TRBJ1-2, with TRBD1 matching over 7 bases. Germline-derived CDR1 and CDR2 are MNHEY and SVGAGI. Unmatched junction bases numbered 7, after V lost 0 bases and J lost 3 bases. The CDR3 covers 16 residues. The CDR3 DNA sequence: TGTGCCAGCAGTTACTCATTCGGCAGGGGGGACTATGGCTACACCTTC. Encoded protein: CASSYSFGRGDYGYTF.

This clone has only a few counts. The rearrangement links TRBV9 to TRBJ2-1; 7 bases line up with TRBD2. Germline CDR1 and CDR2: SGDLS and YYNGEE. There are 16 residues in the CDR3. V lost 0 bases to trimming and J lost 4 bases; unmatched junction nucleotides: 7. The CDR3 DNA is TGTGCCAGCAGCGTAGCAGGTAGCGGGCATTACAATGAGCAGTTCTTC. Residues: CASSVAGSGHYNEQFF.

This clone was detected only once. This chain connects TRBV18 to TRBJ2-2; TRBD1 matches at 10 bases. V shed 2 bases and J 4 bases; nucleotides not matched to a gene: 7. Per germline, CDR1 KGHSH and CDR2 LQKENI. The CDR3 is made up of 17 amino acids. The CDR3 nucleotides are TGTGCCAGCTCACCAAATTACGGGACAGGGGCCACCGGGGAGCTGTTTTTT. Amino acids: CASSPNYGTGATGELFF.

The gene calls are TRBV4-1 and TRBJ2-1; 10 bases map to TRBD2. Germline loops: CDR1 MGHRA, CDR2 YSYEKL. The CDR3 has 16 residues. The V segment lost 4 bases and the J segment 3 bases; nucleotides outside the gene matches: 6. CDR3 residues: CASSPVAGGLYNEQFF. As DNA, the CDR3 is TGCGCCAGCAGCCCCGTAGCGGGAGGTCTCTACAATGAGCAGTTCTTC.

The V call is TRBV6-1, the J call TRBJ1-3; possibly TRBD1 for D (5 bases). The V end lost 0 bases, the J end lost 2 bases, and 8 bases lay between the germline ends. CDR3 length: 15 residues. CDR1 and CDR2 (germline): MNHNS, SASEGT. The CDR3 is CASSEALGAGNTIYF. In DNA form, the CDR3 reads TGTGCCAGCAGTGAAGCTTTAGGGGCTGGAAACACCATATATTTT.

The genes are TRBV11-3 and TRBJ2-1; 13 bases agree with TRBD2. The CDR3 is made up of 18 amino acids. V was pared by 5 bases and J by 7 bases, with 14 bases of the junction left unmatched. Germline CDR1 SGHNT, CDR2 YENEEA. The CDR3 is CASSHGLAGARPTNEQFF. The DNA of the CDR3 is TGTGCCAGCAGCCACGGACTAGCGGGGGCTCGACCCACTAATGAGCAGTTCTTC.

This clone was detected only a few times. V and J are TRBV5-1 and TRBJ2-7; TRBD1 aligns across 10 bases. The CDR3 contains 15 residues. Trimming cost V 2 bases and J 1 base; bases outside gene matches: 3. Germline lookup yields CDR1 SGHRS and CDR2 YFSETQ. CDR3 in DNA: TGCGCCAGCAGCTTCGGACAGGGGGAATCCTACGAGCAGTACTTC. This encodes CASSFGQGESYEQYF.

The genes are TRBV5-1 and TRBJ2-3; TRBD2 matches at 8 bases. Germline loops: CDR1 SGHRS, CDR2 YFSETQ. This CDR3 contains 15 residues. With 7 bases clipped from V and 6 bases from J, the junction kept 13 bases outside the gene matches. This CDR3 is CASGGSGGFRDTQYF. The CDR3 DNA sequence: TGCGCCAGCGGCGGCTCGGGAGGGTTTAGGGATACGCAGTATTTT.

This clone occurred a few times. CDR3 loop: CASSSDRFSYGYTF. CDR3 bases: TGTGCCAGCAGCTCAGACAGATTCTCCTATGGCTACACCTTC. The chain couples TRBV7-6 to TRBJ1-2; TRBD1 might be the D (5 bases). This CDR3 region has 14 residues. Germline-derived CDR1 and CDR2 are SGHVS and FNYEAQ. V lost 4 bases, J lost 4 bases, and 13 bases lay in between.

The genes are TRBV5-4 and TRBJ2-7; 8 nucleotides match TRBD2. The CDR3 runs to 14 residues. Trimming removed 1 base from V and 5 bases from J; junction bases left unmatched: 5. Per the germline V gene, CDR1 is SGHNT and CDR2 is YYREEE (reference sequence). The DNA for the CDR3 is TGTGCCAGCAGCTTGTCAACTAGCGGACACGAGCAGTACTTC. This sequence encodes CASSLSTSGHEQYF.

CDR3 amino acids: CASGRTLAGRFSYNEQFF. The CDR3 nucleotides read TGTGCTAGTGGCCGAACTCTAGCGGGGCGATTCTCCTACAATGAGCAGTTCTTC. This chain links TRBV12-5 with TRBJ2-1, with 9 bases identical to TRBD2. Germline-derived CDR1 and CDR2 are LGHNT and FRNRAP. J was trimmed by 0 bases and V by 6 bases; bases with no gene match: 12. The CDR3 spans 18 residues.

V usage is TRBV7-6 and J usage is TRBJ1-1; TRBD1 aligns across 10 bases. There are 14 residues in the CDR3. CDR1 and CDR2 (germline): SGHVS, FNYEAQ. V was pared by 5 bases and J by 2 bases, with 2 bases of the junction left unmatched. The CDR3 DNA follows: TGTGCCAGCAGCCGGGACAGGGGTAACACTGAAGCTTTCTTT. It is translated as CASSRDRGNTEAFF.

The chain employs TRBV6-5 and TRBJ1-2; a possible D gene is TRBD1 (6 bases). V lost 5 bases, J lost 4 bases, and 11 bases lay in between. The CDR3 totals 13 residues. CDR1 and CDR2 from the germline V gene are MNHEY and SVGAGI. CDR3 in amino acids: CASSKQGTYGYTF. In nucleotides, the CDR3 is TGTGCCAGCAGTAAACAGGGTACCTATGGCTACACCTTC.

The V call is TRBV9, the J call TRBJ2-2; TRBD1 matches at 7 bases. From germline, CDR1 is SGDLS and CDR2 YYNGEE. The CDR3 loop spans 18 amino acids. V shed 1 base and J 6 bases; nucleotides not matched to a gene: 15. For the CDR3, the DNA is TGTGCCAGCAGCGTAATGAGACAGGGTTTTAAGTTCCCCGGGGAGCTGTTTTTT. It is translated as CASSVMRQGFKFPGELFF.

This chain joins TRBV2 and TRBJ2-5, with 7 bases that match TRBD1. This CDR3 has 13 residues. Germline V gives CDR1 SNHLY, CDR2 FYNNEI. J lost 2 bases, V lost 10 bases, and 7 bases had no gene match. The CDR3 loop reads CAISGTVQETQYF. CDR3 DNA: TGTGCCATCTCTGGGACAGTTCAAGAGACCCAGTACTTC.